The rows below give T cell receptor beta chains drawn from one sample of a study of graft-versus-host responses after intestinal transplantation. Here immunoSEQ multiplex PCR was the method, and the copy in TCRdb shows in-frame clones only, minus some. The data show roughly 6,900 clones, around 22% seen once. Source: alloreactive CD8+ T cells from a mixed lymphocyte reaction culture, taken before transplantation. These receptors originate from a human patient who was an organ donor for intestinal transplantation. Each CDR3 is given with its conserved first and last residue. The D gene is left open where the match is weak. Not all rows give a size; the values are once, few, many and, for expanded clones, a class.

V gene	D gene	clone size	J gene	CDR3 DNA	CDR3 protein
TRBV7-3	NA	NA	TRBJ2-7	TGTGCCAGCAGCTCCCCCAGGGGGGTTTACGAGCAGTACTTC	CASSSPRGVYEQYF
TRBV7-9	NA	once	TRBJ2-5	TGTGCCAGCAGCTTACCCCGGTCGGAGACCCAGTACTTC	CASSLPRSETQYF
TRBV28	NA	medium-sized	TRBJ1-5	TGTGCCAGCAGTTTGCATTTTGACAGACCAAATCAGCCCCAGCATTTT	CASSLHFDRPNQPQHF
TRBV7-6	NA	NA	TRBJ2-5	TGTGCCAGCAGCTTACTGGCCTCCCTGAAAGAGACCCAGTACTTC	CASSLLASLKETQYF
TRBV23-1	NA	NA	TRBJ1-3	TGCGCCAGCAGTCTTTATAAAATGACCGAGGGAAACACCATATATTTT	CASSLYKMTEGNTIYF
TRBV10-3	NA	NA	TRBJ2-7	TGTGCCAGCAGTTATGCCTACGAGCAGTACTTC	CASSYAYEQYF
TRBV7-2	NA	NA	TRBJ2-7	TGTGCCAGCAGCCCGGAGCCTTGGGAGTTTCGTCTCTCCTACGAGCAGTACTTC	CASSPEPWEFRLSYEQYF
TRBV13	TRBD2	NA	TRBJ2-7	TGTGCCAGCAGCCCGGGACTAGCGGGTTTCCACCTTGGCGAGCAGTACTTC	CASSPGLAGFHLGEQYF
TRBV5-8	NA	NA	TRBJ2-7	TGTGCCAGCAGCTTGGGATCCGGGTACGAGCAGTACTTC	CASSLGSGYEQYF
TRBV2	NA	few	TRBJ2-3	TGTGCCAGCAGTGAACCAGCAGATACGCAGTATTTT	CASSEPADTQYF
TRBV7-2	NA	few	TRBJ2-7	TGTGCCAGCAGCTTGGATTGGACCGTCAGCTCCTACGAGCAGTACTTC	CASSLDWTVSSYEQYF
TRBV7-3	TRBD1	few	TRBJ2-7	TGTGCCAGCAGCTCACCTCTCCCTGGACAGGGAAGCTCCTACGAGCAGTACTTC	CASSSPLPGQGSSYEQYF
TRBV29-1	NA	few	TRBJ2-7	TGCAGCGTTGCGTCAGGGGCTAGATACGAGCAGTACTTC	CSVASGARYEQYF
TRBV7-8	TRBD2	few	TRBJ2-1	TGTGCCAGCAGCCCCAGACCTGGGACTAGTGGAGGCAATGAGCAGTTCTTC	CASSPRPGTSGGNEQFF
TRBV5-1	NA	NA	TRBJ2-7	TGCGCCAGCGGGCCCTGGCCAAAGGGTTGGGGCTACGAGCAGTACTTC	CASGPWPKGWGYEQYF
TRBV11-2	TRBD1	NA	TRBJ2-3	TGTGCCAGCAGCATCCCACTCAGGGGGCCGAGAGGAGATACGCAGTATTTT	CASSIPLRGPRGDTQYF
TRBV15	NA	NA	TRBJ1-4	TGTGCCACCAGCAGGCCATCTAAGGGGGTCTTTGGAGAAAAACTGTTTTTT	CATSRPSKGVFGEKLFF
TRBV21-1	NA	NA	TRBJ2-1	TGTGCCAGCAGGGTAGGCTTAGCTACACCTTCCGACAATGAGCAGTTCTTC	CASRVGLATPSDNEQFF
TRBV4-2	NA	NA	TRBJ1-5	TGTGCCAGCAGCCAAGATCCCCTCAGCAATCAGCCCCAGCATTTT	CASSQDPLSNQPQHF
TRBV2	TRBD1	few	TRBJ2-5	TGTGCCAGCAGCTCTTGGGGACAGGGAGGCCAAGAGACCCAGTACTTC	CASSSWGQGGQETQYF
TRBV7-9	NA	NA	TRBJ1-3	TGTGCCAGCAGCCAGTTAGACTCTGGAAACACCATATATTTT	CASSQLDSGNTIYF
TRBV4-2	TRBD1	NA	TRBJ1-2	TGTGCCAGCAGCTTGAGGGGGCCGCATGGCTACACCTTC	CASSLRGPHGYTF